This entry lists 7 T cell receptor beta chains sequenced from one sample in a study of T cells after yellow fever vaccination. TCRdb used MiXCR to reprocess the 5' RACE reads, holding one entry per CDR3 protein. The sample carries around 600,000 distinct CDR3 sequences, 9% to 15% recorded once. The input for sequencing was PBMCs, taken on the day of the yellow fever booster vaccination. Source of these receptors: a man aged 25 to 40 who received the YFV17D yellow fever vaccine.

The CDR3 spells CSASRAGAVGGELFF. Here the CDR3 DNA reads TGCAGTGCTAGTAGGGCGGGAGCGGTTGGCGGGGAGCTGTTTTTT. J is TRBJ2-2 and V is TRBV20-1, with 7 bases that match TRBD2. This CDR3 spans 15 amino acids. V shed 3 bases, J shed 7 bases, and the junction held 11 bases outside the gene matches. Per germline, CDR1 DFQATT and CDR2 SNEGSKA (reference sequence).

The chain is built from TRBV7-2 and TRBJ2-3; weak D call: TRBD1 (5 bases). There are 16 residues in the CDR3. Trimming left V 0 bases short and J 4 bases short, with 14 bases between. Germline V CDR1 and CDR2: SGHTA, FQGNSA. The DNA for the CDR3 is TGTGCCAGCAGCTTAGCCGGGCAGGGTCTGTCAGATACGCAGTATTTT. Protein sequence: CASSLAGQGLSDTQYF.

The chain employs TRBV6-1 and TRBJ2-2; D perhaps matches TRBD2 (5 bases). The V end was cut by 10 bases, the J end by 4 bases, with 22 bases between. The CDR3 has 16 residues. CDR1 is MNHNS and CDR2 is SASEGT in the germline V gene. The DNA of the CDR3 is TGTGCCACGCAGCGGACTCAACCCCTTCCCACCGGGGAGCTGTTTTTT. Its protein is CATQRTQPLPTGELFF.

The V and J genes are TRBV5-6 and TRBJ2-3; D gene uncertain. Between the trimmed V and J ends, which lost 4 bases and 2 bases, there was a span of 11 bases. The CDR3 spans 14 residues. Germline lookup yields CDR1 SGHDT and CDR2 YYEEEE. The CDR3: CASSRVDATDTQYF. CDR3 coding DNA: TGTGCCAGCAGCCGAGTGGACGCCACAGATACGCAGTATTTT.

This rearrangement joins TRBV19 to TRBJ2-1; TRBD2 agrees at 10 bases. CDR3 length equals 15 residues. J was trimmed by 10 bases and V by 4 bases; bases with no gene match: 10. CDR1 is LNHDA, CDR2 SQIVND, per germline (reference sequence). Here the CDR3 reads CASSTSGRGPSEQFF. The CDR3 DNA reads TGTGCCAGTAGTACCAGCGGGAGGGGCCCGAGCGAGCAGTTCTTC.

A few counts support this clonotype. V and J are TRBV29-1 and TRBJ2-5; no definite D call. Germline V gives CDR1 SQVTM, CDR2 ANQGSEA. The CDR3 runs to 12 residues. V dropped 5 bases and J dropped 1 base, with 8 bases sitting between them. CDR3 region: CSVRSAQETQYF. The CDR3 region has the DNA TGCAGCGTTCGGTCAGCCCAAGAGACCCAGTACTTC.

This clonotype was observed once. This sequence joins TRBV9 and TRBJ2-7; 7 bases agree with TRBD2. The germline CDR1 and CDR2 sequences are SGDLS and YYNGEE. V shed 2 bases, J shed 6 bases, and the junction held 5 bases outside the gene matches. This CDR3 is built from 13 residues. This chain's CDR3 is CASSVIAGAEQYF. In DNA form, the CDR3 reads TGTGCCAGCAGCGTCATAGCGGGTGCCGAGCAGTACTTC.